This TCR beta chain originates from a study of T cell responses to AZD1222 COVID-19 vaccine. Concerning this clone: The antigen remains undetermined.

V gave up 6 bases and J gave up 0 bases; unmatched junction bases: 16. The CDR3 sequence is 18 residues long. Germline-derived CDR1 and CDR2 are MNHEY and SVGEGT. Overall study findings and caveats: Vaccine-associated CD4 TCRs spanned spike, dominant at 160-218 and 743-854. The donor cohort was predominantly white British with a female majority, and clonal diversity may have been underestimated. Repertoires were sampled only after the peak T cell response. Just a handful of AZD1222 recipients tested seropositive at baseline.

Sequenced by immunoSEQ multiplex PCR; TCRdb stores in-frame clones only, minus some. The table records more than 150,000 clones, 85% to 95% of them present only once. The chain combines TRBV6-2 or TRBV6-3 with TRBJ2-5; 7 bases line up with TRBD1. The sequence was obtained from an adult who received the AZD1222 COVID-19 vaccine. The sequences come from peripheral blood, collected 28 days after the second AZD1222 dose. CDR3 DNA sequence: TGTGCCAGCAGGCCTGGGACAGAAACCTTCCTGTACCAAGAGACCCAGTACTTC. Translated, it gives CASRPGTETFLYQETQYF.